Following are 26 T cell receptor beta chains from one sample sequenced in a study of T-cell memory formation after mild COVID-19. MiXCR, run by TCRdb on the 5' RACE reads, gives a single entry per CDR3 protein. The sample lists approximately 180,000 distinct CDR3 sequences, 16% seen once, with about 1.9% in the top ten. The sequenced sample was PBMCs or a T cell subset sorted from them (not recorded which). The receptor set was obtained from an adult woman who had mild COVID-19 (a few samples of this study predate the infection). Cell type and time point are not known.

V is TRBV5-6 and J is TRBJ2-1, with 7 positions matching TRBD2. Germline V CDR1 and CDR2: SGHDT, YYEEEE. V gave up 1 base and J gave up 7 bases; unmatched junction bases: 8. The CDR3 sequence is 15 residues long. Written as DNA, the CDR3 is TGTGCCAGCAGCTTGAAGGGAGGGCCATTGAATGAGCAGTTCTTC. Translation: CASSLKGGPLNEQFF.

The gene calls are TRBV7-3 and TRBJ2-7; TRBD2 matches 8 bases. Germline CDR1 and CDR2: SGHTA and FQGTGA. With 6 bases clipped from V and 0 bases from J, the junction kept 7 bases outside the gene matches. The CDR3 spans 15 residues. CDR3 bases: TGTGCCAGCAGACTAGCGGCTACGAGCTCCTACGAGCAGTACTTC. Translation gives CASRLAATSSYEQYF.

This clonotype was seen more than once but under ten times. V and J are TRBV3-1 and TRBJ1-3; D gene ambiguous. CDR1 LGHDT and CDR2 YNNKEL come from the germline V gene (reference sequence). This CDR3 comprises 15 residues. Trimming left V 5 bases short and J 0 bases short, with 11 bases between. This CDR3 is CASSETAASGNTIYF. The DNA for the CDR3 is TGTGCCAGCAGCGAAACAGCTGCCTCTGGAAACACCATATATTTT.

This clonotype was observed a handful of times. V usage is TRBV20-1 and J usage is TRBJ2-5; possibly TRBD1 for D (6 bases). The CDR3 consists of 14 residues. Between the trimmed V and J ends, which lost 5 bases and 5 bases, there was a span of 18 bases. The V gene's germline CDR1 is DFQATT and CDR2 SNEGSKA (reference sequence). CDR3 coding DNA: TGCAGTGCTCGGAGGAATCAGGGGCTGGAGACCCAGTACTTC. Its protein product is CSARRNQGLETQYF.

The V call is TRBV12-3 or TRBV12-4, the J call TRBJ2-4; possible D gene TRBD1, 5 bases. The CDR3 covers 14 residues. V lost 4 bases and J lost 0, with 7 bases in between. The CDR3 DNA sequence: TGTGCCAGCAGTTGGGGCGGAGCCAAAAACATTCAGTACTTC. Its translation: CASSWGGAKNIQYF.

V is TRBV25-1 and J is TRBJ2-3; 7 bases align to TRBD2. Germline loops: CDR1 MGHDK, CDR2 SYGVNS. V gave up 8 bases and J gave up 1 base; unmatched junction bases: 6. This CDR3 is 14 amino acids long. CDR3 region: CASGREGGTDTQYF. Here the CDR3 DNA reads TGTGCCAGCGGGAGGGAGGGCGGCACAGATACGCAGTATTTT. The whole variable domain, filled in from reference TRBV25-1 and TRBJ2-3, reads EADIYQTPRYLVIGTGKKITLECSQTMGHDKMYWYQQDPGMELHLIHYSYGVNSTEKGDLSSESTVSRIRTEHFPLTLESARPSHTSQYLCASGREGGTDTQYFGPGTRLTVL.

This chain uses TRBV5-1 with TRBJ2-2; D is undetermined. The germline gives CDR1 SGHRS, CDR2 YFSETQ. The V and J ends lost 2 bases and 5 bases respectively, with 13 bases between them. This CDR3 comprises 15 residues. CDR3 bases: TGCGCCAGCAGCTTAGGCGCAAGCACTACCGGGGAGCTGTTTTTT. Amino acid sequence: CASSLGASTTGELFF.

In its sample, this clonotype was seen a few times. The CDR3 nucleotides read TGTGCCAGCAGTCTCGGACAGGCAGGAGAAAAACTGTTTTTT. Translated: CASSLGQAGEKLFF. The rearrangement links TRBV12-3 or TRBV12-4 to TRBJ1-4, with TRBD1 matching over 7 bases. V shed 5 bases and J 8 bases; nucleotides not matched to a gene: 8. The CDR3 loop spans 14 amino acids.

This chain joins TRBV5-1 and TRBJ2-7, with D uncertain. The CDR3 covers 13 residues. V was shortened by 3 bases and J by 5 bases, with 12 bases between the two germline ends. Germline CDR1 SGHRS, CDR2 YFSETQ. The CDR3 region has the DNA TGCGCCAGCAGCTCGCCGTTGTGGGACGAGCAGTACTTC. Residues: CASSSPLWDEQYF.

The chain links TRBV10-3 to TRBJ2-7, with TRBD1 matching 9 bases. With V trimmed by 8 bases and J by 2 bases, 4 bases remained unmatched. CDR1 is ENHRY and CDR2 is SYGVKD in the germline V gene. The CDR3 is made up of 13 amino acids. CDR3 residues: CAIGGQGAYEQYF. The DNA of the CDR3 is TGTGCCATCGGGGGACAGGGAGCCTACGAGCAGTACTTC.

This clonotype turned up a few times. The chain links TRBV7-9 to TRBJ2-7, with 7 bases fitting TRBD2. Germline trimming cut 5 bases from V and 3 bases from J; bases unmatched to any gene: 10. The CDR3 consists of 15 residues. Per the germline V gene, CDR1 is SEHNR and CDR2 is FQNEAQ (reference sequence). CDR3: CASSPWAGAVYEQYF. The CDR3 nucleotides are TGTGCCAGCAGCCCTTGGGCGGGAGCGGTCTACGAGCAGTACTTC. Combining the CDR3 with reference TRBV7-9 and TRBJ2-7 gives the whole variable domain DTGVSQNPRHKITKRGQNVTFRCDPISEHNRLYWYRQTLGQGPEFLTYFQNEAQLEKSRLLSDRFSAERPKGSFSTLEIQRTEQGDSAMYLCASSPWAGAVYEQYFGPGTRLTVT.

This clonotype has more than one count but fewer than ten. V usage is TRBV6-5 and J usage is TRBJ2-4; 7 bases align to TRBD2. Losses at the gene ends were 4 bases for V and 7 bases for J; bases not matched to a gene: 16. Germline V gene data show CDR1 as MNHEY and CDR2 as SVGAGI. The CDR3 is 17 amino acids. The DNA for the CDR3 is TGTGCCAGCAGTTTGTCTCCCGGGACTACGGGTGGGAACATTCAGTACTTC. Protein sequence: CASSLSPGTTGGNIQYF.

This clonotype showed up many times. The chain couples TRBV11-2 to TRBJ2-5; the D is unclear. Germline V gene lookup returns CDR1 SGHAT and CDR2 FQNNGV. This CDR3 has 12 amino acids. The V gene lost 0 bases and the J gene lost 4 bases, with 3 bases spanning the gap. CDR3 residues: CASSLDRETQYF. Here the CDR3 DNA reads TGTGCCAGCAGCTTAGATCGAGAGACCCAGTACTTC. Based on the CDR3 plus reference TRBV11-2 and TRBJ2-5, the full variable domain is EAGVAQSPRYKIIEKRQSVAFWCNPISGHATLYWYQQILGQGPKLLIQFQNNGVVDDSQLPKDRFSAERLKGVDSTLKIQPAKLEDSAVYLCASSLDRETQYFGPGTRLLVL.

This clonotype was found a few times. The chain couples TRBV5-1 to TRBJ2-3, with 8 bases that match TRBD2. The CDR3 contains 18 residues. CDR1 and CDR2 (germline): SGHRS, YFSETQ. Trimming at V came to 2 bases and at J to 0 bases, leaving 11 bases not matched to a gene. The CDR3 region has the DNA TGCGCCAGCAGCTTTCTTCTGAATAGCGGGACCAGCACAGATACGCAGTATTTT. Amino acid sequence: CASSFLLNSGTSTDTQYF.

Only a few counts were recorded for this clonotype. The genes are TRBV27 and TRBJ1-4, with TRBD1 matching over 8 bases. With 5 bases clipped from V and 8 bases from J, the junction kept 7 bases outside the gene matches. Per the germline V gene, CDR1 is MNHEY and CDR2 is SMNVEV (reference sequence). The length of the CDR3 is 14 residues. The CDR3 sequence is CASSPRTGFEKLFF. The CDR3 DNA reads TGTGCCAGCAGTCCACGGACAGGGTTCGAAAAACTGTTTTTT.

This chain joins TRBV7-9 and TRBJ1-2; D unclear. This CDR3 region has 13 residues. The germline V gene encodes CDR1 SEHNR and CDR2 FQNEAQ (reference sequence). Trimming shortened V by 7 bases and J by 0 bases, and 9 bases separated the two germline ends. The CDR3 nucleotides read TGTGCCAGCAACTTTGACCCTAACTATGGCTACACCTTC. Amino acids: CASNFDPNYGYTF.

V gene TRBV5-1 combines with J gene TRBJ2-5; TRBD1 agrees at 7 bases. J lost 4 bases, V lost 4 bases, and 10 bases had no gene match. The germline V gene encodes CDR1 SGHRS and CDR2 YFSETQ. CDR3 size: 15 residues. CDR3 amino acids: CASSTEQGYSETQYF. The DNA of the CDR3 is TGCGCCAGCAGCACGGAACAGGGGTACTCAGAGACCCAGTACTTC.

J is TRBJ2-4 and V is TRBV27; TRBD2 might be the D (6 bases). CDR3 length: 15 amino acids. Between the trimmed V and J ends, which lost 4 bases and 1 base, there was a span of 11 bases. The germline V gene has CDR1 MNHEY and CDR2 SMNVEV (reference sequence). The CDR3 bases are TGTGCCAGCAGTTCAGTGGGGGGTGCCAAAAACATTCAGTACTTC. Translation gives CASSSVGGAKNIQYF.

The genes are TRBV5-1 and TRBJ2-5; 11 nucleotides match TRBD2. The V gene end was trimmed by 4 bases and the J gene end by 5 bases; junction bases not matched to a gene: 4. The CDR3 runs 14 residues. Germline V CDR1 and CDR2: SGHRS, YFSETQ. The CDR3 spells CASSPPSGGETQYF. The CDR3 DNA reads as TGCGCCAGCAGCCCCCCTAGCGGGGGGGAGACCCAGTACTTC.

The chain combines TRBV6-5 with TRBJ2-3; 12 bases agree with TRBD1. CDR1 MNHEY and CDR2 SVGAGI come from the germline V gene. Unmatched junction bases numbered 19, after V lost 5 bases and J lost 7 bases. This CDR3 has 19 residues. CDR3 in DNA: TGTGCCAGCAGTACAACCGGGACAGGGGGCGCAGGGGCACAAAATACGCAGTATTTT. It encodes CASSTTGTGGAGAQNTQYF.

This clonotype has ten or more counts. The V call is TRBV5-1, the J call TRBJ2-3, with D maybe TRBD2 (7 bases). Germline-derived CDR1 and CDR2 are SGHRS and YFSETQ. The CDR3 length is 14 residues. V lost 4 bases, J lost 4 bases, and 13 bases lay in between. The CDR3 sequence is CASSLGGPADTQYF. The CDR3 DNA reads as TGCGCCAGCAGCCTGGGGGGGCCGGCAGATACGCAGTATTTT.

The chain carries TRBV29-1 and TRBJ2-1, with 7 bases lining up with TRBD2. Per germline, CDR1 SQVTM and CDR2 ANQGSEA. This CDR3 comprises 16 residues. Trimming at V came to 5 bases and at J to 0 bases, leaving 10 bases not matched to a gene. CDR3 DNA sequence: TGCAGCGTTCTAGTACTAGCGCAGAGCTCCTACAATGAGCAGTTCTTC. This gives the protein CSVLVLAQSSYNEQFF.

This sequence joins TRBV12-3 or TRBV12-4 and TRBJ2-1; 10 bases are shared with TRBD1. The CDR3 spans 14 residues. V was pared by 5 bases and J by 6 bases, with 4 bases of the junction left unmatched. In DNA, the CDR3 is TGTGCCAGCAGTCCCGGACAGGGGGGCAATGAGCAGTTCTTC. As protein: CASSPGQGGNEQFF.

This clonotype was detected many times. The CDR3: CASSQGLAGETQYF. CDR3 bases: TGCGCCAGCAGCCAGGGACTAGCGGGAGAGACCCAGTACTTC. The chain is built from TRBV5-1 and TRBJ2-5; 12 bases fit TRBD2. V gave up 4 bases and J gave up 4 bases; unmatched junction bases: 2. The length of the CDR3 is 14 residues. Germline values: CDR1 SGHRS, CDR2 YFSETQ. The full variable domain, rest sourced from reference TRBV5-1 and TRBJ2-5, is KAGVTQTPRYLIKTRGQQVTLSCSPISGHRSVSWYQQTPGQGLQFLFEYFSETQRNKGNFPGRFSGRQFSNSRSEMNVSTLELGDSALYLCASSQGLAGETQYFGPGTRLLVL.

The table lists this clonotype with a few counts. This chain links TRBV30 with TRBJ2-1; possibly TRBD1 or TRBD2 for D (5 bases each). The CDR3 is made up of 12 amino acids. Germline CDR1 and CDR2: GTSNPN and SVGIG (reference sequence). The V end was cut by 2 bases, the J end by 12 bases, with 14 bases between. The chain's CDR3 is CAWSYGDRGQFF. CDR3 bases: TGTGCCTGGAGTTACGGGGACCGAGGGCAGTTCTTC. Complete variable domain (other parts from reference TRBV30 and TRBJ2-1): SQTIHQWPATLVQPVGSPLSLECTVEGTSNPNLYWYRQAAGRGLQLLFYSVGIGQISSEVPQNLSASRPQDRQFILSSKKLLLSDSGFYLCAWSYGDRGQFFGPGTRLTVL.

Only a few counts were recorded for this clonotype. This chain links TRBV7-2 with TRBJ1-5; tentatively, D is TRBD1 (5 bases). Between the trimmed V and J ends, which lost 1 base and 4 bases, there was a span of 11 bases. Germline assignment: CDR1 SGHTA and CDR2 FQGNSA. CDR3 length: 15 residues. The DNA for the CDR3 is TGTGCCAGCAGCTTAGGAGCCCGGGGGAATCAGCCCCAGCATTTT. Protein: CASSLGARGNQPQHF.